The 22 T cell receptor beta chains presented below share a single source sample, sequenced in a study of T cell responses to AZD1222 COVID-19 vaccine. The assay was immunoSEQ multiplex PCR, and TCRdb's table has in-frame clones only and misses some. The sample consists of some 110,000 clones, about 89% of them appearing once. This specimen consisted of peripheral blood, obtained on day 0 of AZD1222 vaccination. Receptors were obtained from an adult in good health.

The V call is TRBV3-1 (or the pseudogene TRBV3-2), the J call TRBJ1-4; tentative D call: TRBD1 (5 bases). Trimming removed 4 bases from V and 7 bases from J, with 22 bases in between. This CDR3 comprises 17 residues. Germline V gene data show CDR1 as LGHDT and CDR2 as YNNKEL (reference sequence). In DNA form, the CDR3 reads TGTGCCAGCAGCCGCCGCTCTAGTCGGGGCGGGGGTGAAAAACTGTTTTTT. Translated, it gives CASSRRSSRGGGEKLFF.

The chain couples TRBV7-2 to TRBJ2-5; no clear D gene. From germline, CDR1 is SGHTA and CDR2 FQGNSA. Trimming pared 1 base from V and 6 bases from J, leaving 15 bases between. This CDR3 is built from 15 residues. CDR3 in DNA: TGTGCCAGCAGCTTAGAACCGTTCCCCGACAAGACCCAGTACTTC. This encodes CASSLEPFPDKTQYF.

The chain recombines TRBV28 with TRBJ2-7; D not resolved. Germline values: CDR1 MDHEN, CDR2 SYDVKM. This CDR3 comprises 12 residues. Trimming pared 7 bases from V and 3 bases from J, leaving 10 bases between. CDR3 residues: CASKWGNYEQYF. CDR3 DNA: TGTGCCAGCAAGTGGGGAAACTACGAGCAGTACTTC.

The chain combines TRBV9 with TRBJ2-1, with D unresolved. The V and J ends lost 9 bases and 6 bases respectively, with 13 bases between them. Germline values: CDR1 SGDLS, CDR2 YYNGEE. The CDR3 runs 12 residues. As DNA, the CDR3 is TGTGCCACCTCGGGCACGGCCAATGAGCAGTTCTTC. This translates into CATSGTANEQFF.

The chain carries TRBV11-2 and TRBJ2-1; the match to TRBD2 covers 10 bases. CDR3 length: 16 amino acids. V lost 5 bases and J lost 8; bases outside the gene matches: 12. In germline, CDR1 is SGHAT, CDR2 FQNNGV. The CDR3: CASSIKGGLAMDEQFF. In DNA form, the CDR3 reads TGTGCCAGCAGCATCAAGGGGGGACTAGCGATGGATGAGCAGTTCTTC.

This clone occurred once. The rearrangement uses TRBV28 and TRBJ2-2; no definite D call. There are 15 residues in the CDR3. Germline CDR1 MDHEN, CDR2 SYDVKM. V was trimmed by 8 bases and J by 5 bases, leaving 18 bases between them. The CDR3, as DNA: TGTGCCAGCCCACCCCGTGGGGTAGGGACCGGGGAGCTGTTTTTT. It translates to CASPPRGVGTGELFF.

V usage is TRBV4-1 and J usage is TRBJ2-4, with D unclear. Trimming left V 1 base short and J 1 base short, with 8 bases between. The germline V gene has CDR1 MGHRA and CDR2 YSYEKL. CDR3 length equals 15 residues. CDR3 in amino acids: CASSQGGTAKNIQYF. For the CDR3, the DNA is TGCGCCAGCAGCCAAGGCGGTACGGCCAAAAACATTCAGTACTTC.

The chain uses TRBV11-2 and TRBJ2-5; 9 bases are a match to TRBD2. With V trimmed by 2 bases and J by 4 bases, 2 bases remained unmatched. The CDR3 totals 14 residues. Looked up from germline, CDR1 is SGHAT and CDR2 is FQNNGV. The CDR3 DNA follows: TGTGCCAGCAGCTTATCACTAGCGGGAGAGACCCAGTACTTC. Its protein product is CASSLSLAGETQYF.

The genes are TRBV5-6 and TRBJ2-2; D is unresolved. The V end lost 4 bases, the J end lost 3 bases, and 7 bases lay between the germline ends. Germline V lookup: CDR1 SGHDT, CDR2 YYEEEE. There are 13 residues in the CDR3. CDR3 protein: CASSPDYTGELFF. The CDR3 DNA reads as TGTGCCAGCAGCCCCGACTACACCGGGGAGCTGTTTTTT.

CDR3 in amino acids: CASSPSKGASTEAFF. CDR3 bases: TGTGCCAGCAGCCCTAGTAAGGGGGCCTCCACTGAAGCTTTCTTT. The J gene is TRBJ1-1, the V gene TRBV9; 7 bases map to TRBD1. V was clipped by 4 bases and J by 4 bases; unmatched bases: 10. The length of the CDR3 is 15 residues. Germline-derived CDR1 and CDR2 are SGDLS and YYNGEE.

This clone was observed a handful of times. J is TRBJ1-1 and V is TRBV9; 8 positions agree with TRBD1. J was trimmed by 5 bases and V by 0 bases; bases with no gene match: 3. CDR1 SGDLS and CDR2 YYNGEE come from the germline V gene. CDR3 length: 14 residues. The CDR3 loop reads CASSVGYRGTEAFF. In nucleotides, the CDR3 is TGTGCCAGCAGCGTAGGCTACAGGGGGACTGAAGCTTTCTTT.

In its sample, this clone was seen once. V and J are TRBV28 and TRBJ1-1; 7 positions match TRBD1. CDR1 is MDHEN, CDR2 SYDVKM, per germline. The junction had 11 bases not matched to a gene; V was cut back by 6 bases and J by 1 base. This CDR3 comprises 16 residues. The CDR3 coding sequence is TGTGCCAGCAGAGCCCCACAGGGGCGAGGGAACACTGAAGCTTTCTTT. It yields the protein CASRAPQGRGNTEAFF.

This chain uses TRBV3-1 (or the pseudogene TRBV3-2) with TRBJ1-3; unclear D gene. V was pared by 0 bases and J by 1 base, with 22 bases between. Germline V gene lookup returns CDR1 LGHDT and CDR2 YNNKEL (reference sequence). The CDR3 length is 20 residues. The CDR3 reads CASSQESGRVWAESGNTIYF. The DNA of the CDR3 is TGTGCCAGCAGCCAAGAGAGTGGTCGGGTCTGGGCGGAATCTGGAAACACCATATATTTT.

J is TRBJ2-5 and V is TRBV6-2 or TRBV6-3; D is ambiguous. CDR1 and CDR2 from the germline V gene are MNHEY and SVGEGT. CDR3 length equals 11 residues. V lost 5 bases to trimming and J lost 1 base, with 2 bases between them. CDR3 protein: CASSRQETQYF. DNA for the CDR3: TGTGCCAGCAGTCGCCAAGAGACCCAGTACTTC.

V gene TRBV6-1 combines with J gene TRBJ1-5; D uncertain. The CDR3 extends over 14 amino acids. V lost 1 base and J lost 2, with 6 bases in between. Germline V gene lookup returns CDR1 MNHNS and CDR2 SASEGT. CDR3 in DNA: TGTGCCAGCAGTGAAGTCTGGGGCAATCAGCCCCAGCATTTT. It translates to CASSEVWGNQPQHF.

This clone appeared once. The CDR3 coding sequence is TGTGCCAGTGCCCGCGGGGGTAGCAATCAGCCCCAGCATTTT. Protein product: CASARGGSNQPQHF. The chain employs TRBV19 and TRBJ1-5, with a tentative D call TRBD1 (5 bases). This CDR3 is 14 amino acids long. Germline V lookup: CDR1 LNHDA, CDR2 SQIVND (reference sequence). V lost 8 bases and J lost 0, with 11 bases in between.

V and J are TRBV27 and TRBJ1-3, with no clear D. V lost 11 bases, J lost 3 bases, and 14 bases lay in between. CDR1 MNHEY and CDR2 SMNVEV come from the germline V gene (reference sequence). This CDR3 region has 13 residues. The DNA for the CDR3 is TGTGCCGCAAAAGCACAAGGTGGAAACACCATATATTTT. Its protein product is CAAKAQGGNTIYF.

This chain joins TRBV7-8 and TRBJ1-6; D not certain. With 3 bases removed from V and 8 bases from J, the gap between germline ends came to 14 bases. The germline V gene has CDR1 SGHVS and CDR2 FQNEAQ. The CDR3 runs to 15 residues. CDR3 sequence: CASSLVGVPYSPLHF. As DNA, the CDR3 is TGTGCCAGCAGCTTGGTCGGTGTACCCTATTCACCCCTCCACTTT.

This chain links TRBV4-2 with TRBJ1-3, with unresolved D. CDR1 LGHNA and CDR2 YNFKEQ come from the germline V gene. CDR3 size: 14 residues. V was trimmed by 1 base and J by 1 base, leaving 5 bases between them. The CDR3 here is CASSQVSSGNTIYF. For the CDR3, the DNA is TGTGCCAGCAGCCAAGTAAGTTCTGGAAACACCATATATTTT.

This chain joins TRBV2 and TRBJ2-7; TRBD2 is a possible D gene (5 bases). V was shortened by 6 bases and J by 3 bases, with 15 bases between the two germline ends. Germline CDR1 reads SNHLY; CDR2 reads FYNNEI. The CDR3 is 14 residues long. The CDR3 DNA is TGTGCCAGCAGGAATAGACTATCGAGCTACGAGCAGTACTTC. Protein sequence: CASRNRLSSYEQYF.

The rearrangement joins TRBV6-2 or TRBV6-3 to TRBJ1-6, with TRBD1 as a possible D gene (6 bases). This CDR3 region has 17 residues. Trimming removed 5 bases from V and 9 bases from J, with 23 bases in between. CDR1 is MNHEY and CDR2 is SVGEGT in the germline V gene. The CDR3 DNA reads TGTGCCAGCAGTAACGCCGGGACACGTAGCCGTGGTTCACCCCTCCACTTT. Amino acids: CASSNAGTRSRGSPLHF.

The gene calls are TRBV2 and TRBJ2-7, with 7 bases aligning to TRBD1. With 6 bases clipped from V and 0 bases from J, the junction kept 5 bases outside the gene matches. The CDR3 runs to 14 residues. Per the germline V gene, CDR1 is SNHLY and CDR2 is FYNNEI. The CDR3 nucleotides read TGTGCCAGCAGCTTACAGGGGACCTCCTACGAGCAGTACTTC. It translates to CASSLQGTSYEQYF.